The rows below give T cell receptor beta chains drawn from one sample of a study of blood T cell dynamics during melanoma immunotherapy. Measured with immunoSEQ multiplex PCR; TCRdb has only the in-frame clones, and not every one. The data hold roughly 9,900 clones, with around nine tenths observed a single time. Material: blood, obtained from a patient treated with checkpoint blockade. The origin of the receptors is a human donor with melanoma. Both conserved end residues are part of each CDR3. The order of the fields is J gene, clone size, V gene, D gene, CDR3 protein, CDR3 DNA. The D gene is left open where the match is weak. Size is omitted from some rows. Given values are once, few, many or a class for expanded clones.

J: TRBJ1-5; size: -; V: TRBV12-5; D: -; CDR3: CASAVESNQPQHF; DNA: TGTGCTAGTGCCGTGGAGAGCAATCAGCCCCAGCATTTT
J: TRBJ1-5; size: once; V: TRBV5-1; D: -; CDR3: CASSFGGDQPQHF; DNA: TGCGCCAGCAGCTTTGGAGGGGATCAGCCCCAGCATTTT
J: TRBJ2-1; size: -; V: TRBV5-1; D: TRBD2; CDR3: CASSVAGGSNNEQFF; DNA: TGCGCCAGTTCCGTAGCGGGAGGATCGAACAATGAGCAGTTCTTC
J: TRBJ2-7; size: -; V: TRBV7-2; D: -; CDR3: CASTPLGGGPGYEQYF; DNA: TGTGCCAGCACCCCGCTTGGGGGGGGGCCCGGCTACGAGCAGTACTTC
J: TRBJ2-1; size: once; V: TRBV5-1; D: -; CDR3: CASSLLAEATEFF; DNA: TGCGCCAGCAGCCTTTTAGCGGAGGCTACCGAGTTCTTC
J: TRBJ1-5; size: -; V: TRBV6-1; D: -; CDR3: CASSEGRDGGQPQHF; DNA: TGTGCCAGCAGTGAAGGCAGGGATGGAGGTCAGCCCCAGCATTTT
J: TRBJ2-1; size: -; V: TRBV7-6; D: -; CDR3: CASSLVGSVNEQFF; DNA: TGTGCCAGCAGCTTAGTTGGTAGCGTCAATGAGCAGTTCTTC
J: TRBJ2-4; size: -; V: TRBV2; D: TRBD2; CDR3: CASAPSGSIANIQYF; DNA: TGTGCCAGCGCCCCTAGCGGGAGTATCGCAAACATTCAGTACTTC
J: TRBJ1-1; size: -; V: TRBV7-3; D: TRBD1; CDR3: CASSPGQGTEAFF; DNA: TGTGCCAGCAGCCCCGGACAGGGAACTGAAGCTTTCTTT
J: TRBJ2-3; size: -; V: TRBV27; D: -; CDR3: CASSLVFADTQYF; DNA: TGTGCCAGCAGTTTGGTCTTCGCAGATACGCAGTATTTT
J: TRBJ2-2; size: -; V: TRBV6-6; D: -; CDR3: CASSPPTGELFF; DNA: TGTGCCAGCAGCCCCCCCACCGGGGAGCTGTTTTTT
J: TRBJ1-5; size: -; V: TRBV7-8; D: -; CDR3: CASSPLGGGNQPQHF; DNA: TGTGCCAGCAGCCCCCTAGGGGGTGGCAATCAGCCCCAGCATTTT
J: TRBJ2-1; size: once; V: TRBV20-1; D: -; CDR3: CSARVVNEQFF; DNA: TGCAGTGCTAGAGTGGTCAATGAGCAGTTCTTC
J: TRBJ1-4; size: -; V: TRBV4-2; D: -; CDR3: CASSPVGGEKLFF; DNA: TGTGCCAGCAGCCCCGTGGGGGGGGAAAAACTGTTTTTT
J: TRBJ1-3; size: -; V: TRBV5-1; D: -; CDR3: CASSLEGGTGNTIYF; DNA: TGCGCCAGCAGCTTGGAGGGGGGTACTGGAAACACCATATATTTT
J: TRBJ2-2; size: -; V: TRBV10-1; D: -; CDR3: CASIIRVKAGELFF; DNA: TGCGCCAGCATTATCAGGGTGAAAGCCGGGGAGCTGTTTTTT
J: TRBJ1-5; size: -; V: TRBV6-5; D: TRBD1; CDR3: CASRRGPLGPQHF; DNA: TGTGCCAGCCGAAGGGGGCCCCTCGGGCCCCAGCATTTT
J: TRBJ2-7; size: few; V: TRBV2; D: -; CDR3: CASTRTYEQYF; DNA: TGTGCCAGCACCCGAACCTACGAGCAGTACTTC
J: TRBJ2-3; size: -; V: TRBV27; D: -; CDR3: CASSLGQPPTDTQYF; DNA: TGTGCCAGCAGTTTGGGGCAACCTCCCACAGATACGCAGTATTTT
J: TRBJ2-3; size: -; V: TRBV27; D: -; CDR3: CASSPAGVDTQYF; DNA: TGTGCCAGCAGCCCGGCCGGGGTAGATACGCAGTATTTT
J: TRBJ2-2; size: -; V: TRBV5-8; D: -; CDR3: CASSTRDFSAGELFF; DNA: TGTGCCAGCAGCACCCGGGACTTCTCTGCCGGGGAGCTGTTTTTT
J: TRBJ2-1; size: -; V: TRBV7-6; D: -; CDR3: CASSLAPGGQGYYNEQFF; DNA: TGTGCCAGCAGCTTAGCGCCGGGAGGACAGGGATACTACAATGAGCAGTTCTTC
J: TRBJ2-5; size: -; V: TRBV9; D: TRBD2; CDR3: CASSPPSGQETQYF; DNA: TGTGCCAGCAGTCCTCCTAGCGGCCAAGAGACCCAGTACTTC
J: TRBJ2-7; size: once; V: TRBV7-2; D: -; CDR3: CASSLGNSYEQYF; DNA: TGTGCCAGCAGCTTAGGTAACTCCTACGAGCAGTACTTC
J: TRBJ2-2; size: -; V: TRBV7-9; D: -; CDR3: CASSLALRFGELFF; DNA: TGTGCCAGCAGCTTAGCCCTGCGGTTCGGGGAGCTGTTTTTT
J: TRBJ2-7; size: -; V: TRBV7-2; D: TRBD1; CDR3: CASSWPLRGQGPYEQYF; DNA: TGTGCCAGCAGCTGGCCCCTGCGGGGACAGGGTCCCTACGAGCAGTACTTC